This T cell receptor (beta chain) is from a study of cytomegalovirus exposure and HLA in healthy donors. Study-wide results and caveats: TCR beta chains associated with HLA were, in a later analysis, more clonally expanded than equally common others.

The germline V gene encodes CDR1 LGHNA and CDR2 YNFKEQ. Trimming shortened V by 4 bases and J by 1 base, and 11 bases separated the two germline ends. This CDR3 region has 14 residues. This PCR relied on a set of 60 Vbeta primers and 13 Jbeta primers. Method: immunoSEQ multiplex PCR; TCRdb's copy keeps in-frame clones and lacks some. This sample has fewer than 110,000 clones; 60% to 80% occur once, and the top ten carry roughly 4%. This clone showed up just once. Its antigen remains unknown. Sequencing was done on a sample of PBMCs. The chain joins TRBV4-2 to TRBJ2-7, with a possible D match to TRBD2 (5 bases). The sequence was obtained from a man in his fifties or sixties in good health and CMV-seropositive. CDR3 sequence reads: CASSLGLHSYEQYF. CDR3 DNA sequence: TGTGCCAGCAGCCTCGGACTTCATTCCTACGAGCAGTACTTC.